A single sample is the source of the 18 T cell receptor beta chains below, sequenced in a study of T cell responses to AZD1222 COVID-19 vaccine. TCRdb's copy holds only in-frame clones and misses some; the assay was immunoSEQ multiplex PCR. The top ten hold under 4.5% of the sample, which has 100,000 to 150,000 clones, about 88% seen once. The input for sequencing was peripheral blood, taken on day 0 of AZD1222 vaccination. The receptors were sampled from an adult in good health.

V gene TRBV2 combines with J gene TRBJ2-3; perhaps TRBD2 as D (6 bases). Germline values: CDR1 SNHLY, CDR2 FYNNEI. Between the trimmed V and J ends, which lost 5 bases and 2 bases, there was a span of 17 bases. This CDR3 comprises 16 residues. DNA for the CDR3: TGTGCCAGCAGTCGGTTCCGGGACTCACACACAGATACGCAGTATTTT. Translation gives CASSRFRDSHTDTQYF. Using reference TRBV2 and TRBJ2-3 for the parts outside the CDR3, the full variable domain is EPEVTQTPSHQVTQMGQEVILRCVPISNHLYFYWYRQILGQKVEFLVSFYNNEISEKSEIFDDQFSVERPDGSNFTLKIRSTKLEDSAMYFCASSRFRDSHTDTQYFGPGTRLTVL.

The chain joins TRBV19 to TRBJ2-7; D unclear. Germline V gives CDR1 LNHDA, CDR2 SQIVND (reference sequence). V was shortened by 1 base and J by 3 bases, with 13 bases between the two germline ends. The CDR3 is 15 residues long. For the CDR3, the DNA is TGTGCCAGTAGTATAGCCCTCCCTAGGCGCTACGAGCAGTACTTC. It translates to CASSIALPRRYEQYF.

V usage is TRBV19 and J usage is TRBJ2-2, with 9 bases aligning to TRBD1. The CDR3 length is 15 residues. Germline CDR1 and CDR2: LNHDA and SQIVND (reference sequence). Trimming cost V 9 bases and J 9 bases; bases outside gene matches: 14. The CDR3 region has the DNA TGTGCCAGCTCGATGGGACAGGGTCGGTCTAGGGAGCTGTTTTTT. Amino acid sequence: CASSMGQGRSRELFF.

This chain links TRBV4-3 with TRBJ1-1, with D unresolved. V shed 0 bases and J shed 0 bases, with 14 bases lying between them. The CDR3 runs 17 residues. Per germline, CDR1 LGHNA and CDR2 YSLEER. CDR3 protein: CASSQERGAFMNTEAFF. The CDR3, as DNA: TGCGCCAGCAGCCAAGAACGGGGAGCCTTTATGAACACTGAAGCTTTCTTT.

The rearrangement uses TRBV2 and TRBJ1-5; D gene uncertain. The CDR3 has 13 amino acids. CDR1 is SNHLY, CDR2 FYNNEI, per germline. V was trimmed by 6 bases and J by 1 base, leaving 7 bases between them. CDR3 DNA sequence: TGTGCCAGCAGCGTGGGGAGCAATCAGCCCCAGCATTTT. The encoded protein is CASSVGSNQPQHF.

On this clone itself: The sample has other DNA sequences that encode this CDR3 too. The genes are TRBV9 and TRBJ1-5; no definite D call. The CDR3 consists of 14 residues. Germline V lookup: CDR1 SGDLS, CDR2 YYNGEE. Trimming stripped 2 bases from V and 1 base from J, with 7 bases between. CDR3 residues: CASSVGGSNQPQHF. In DNA form, the CDR3 reads TGTGCCAGCAGCGTGGGTGGAAGCAATCAGCCCCAGCATTTT.

The genes are TRBV15 and TRBJ1-1, with a weak D call TRBD1 (6 bases). Between the trimmed V and J ends, which lost 1 base and 1 base, there was a span of 22 bases. CDR1 is LNHNV, CDR2 YYDKDF, per germline (reference sequence). This CDR3 comprises 19 residues. For the CDR3, the DNA is TGTGCCACCAGCAGAGGGCTAACAGGGTTAGGCAGGGCGAACACTGAAGCTTTCTTT. Its translation: CATSRGLTGLGRANTEAFF.

The chain couples TRBV9 to TRBJ2-1; 11 bases are a match to TRBD1. The CDR3 spans 14 residues. Germline V gives CDR1 SGDLS, CDR2 YYNGEE. Trimming at V came to 7 bases and at J to 3 bases, leaving 3 bases not matched to a gene. The DNA for the CDR3 is TGTGCCAGCGGGGGGACAGGGGGCTACAATGAGCAGTTCTTC. Protein sequence: CASGGTGGYNEQFF.

V and J are TRBV7-8 and TRBJ2-7; 10 nucleotides agree with TRBD1. The CDR3 length is 18 residues. Trimming at V came to 4 bases and at J to 0 bases, leaving 12 bases not matched to a gene. In germline, CDR1 is SGHVS, CDR2 FQNEAQ. This CDR3 is CASSSIGNRDRGSYEQYF. The CDR3 nucleotides read TGTGCCAGCAGCTCGATAGGCAACCGGGACAGGGGCTCCTACGAGCAGTACTTC.

In this sample, this clone turned up once. V is TRBV6-2 or TRBV6-3 and J is TRBJ1-2; D possibly corresponds to TRBD1 (6 bases). The V end was cut by 2 bases, the J end by 8 bases, with 12 bases between. Germline CDR1 and CDR2: MNHEY and SVGEGT. The CDR3 totals 13 residues. The CDR3, as DNA: TGTGCCAGCAGTTACCTGGCAGGGGCCGGCTACACCTTC. Its translation is CASSYLAGAGYTF.

This clone was seen more than once but under ten times. The chain has TRBV7-6 and TRBJ2-7; a weak D match, TRBD1 (5 bases). The V end was cut by 4 bases, the J end by 0 bases, with 7 bases between. This CDR3 is 13 amino acids long. The germline V gene encodes CDR1 SGHVS and CDR2 FNYEAQ. The CDR3 DNA is TGTGCCAGCAGCTCGACAGTCTCCTACGAGCAGTACTTC. Amino acid sequence: CASSSTVSYEQYF.

The J gene is TRBJ2-3, the V gene TRBV9; no firm D call. Deletions cut 0 bases from V and 6 bases from J, with 23 bases between. The CDR3 is 18 residues long. Germline V lookup: CDR1 SGDLS, CDR2 YYNGEE. This CDR3 is CASSVGGLLGRDVDTQYF. The CDR3 nucleotides are TGTGCCAGCAGCGTAGGAGGCTTGTTGGGCCGAGATGTGGATACGCAGTATTTT.

CDR3 DNA: TGTGCCAGCAGCCAATCAGGGGGAATGGCCACAGATACGCAGTATTTT. Translated: CASSQSGGMATDTQYF. The V gene is TRBV3-1 (or the pseudogene TRBV3-2), the J gene TRBJ2-3; TRBD1 matches at 7 bases. The J segment lost 2 bases and the V segment lost 2 bases, leaving 7 bases of the junction unmatched. This CDR3 comprises 16 residues. The V gene's germline CDR1 is LGHDT and CDR2 YNNKEL (reference sequence).

V gene TRBV7-2 combines with J gene TRBJ1-3; D possibly corresponds to TRBD1 (5 bases). The germline V gene has CDR1 SGHTA and CDR2 FQGNSA. Trimming stripped 6 bases from V and 1 base from J, with 10 bases between. This CDR3 has 14 residues. CDR3 sequence reads: CASRFPGSGNTIYF. The CDR3, as DNA: TGTGCCAGCAGGTTCCCAGGGTCTGGAAACACCATATATTTT.

V and J are TRBV23-1 and TRBJ2-1; 11 nucleotides align to TRBD2. TRBV23-1 is an ORF for which the function is uncertain. V dropped 4 bases and J dropped 5; count of bases not matched to a gene: 4. This CDR3 contains 15 residues. This CDR3 is CASSPRLAGHNEQFF. The CDR3 coding sequence is TGCGCCAGCAGTCCTAGACTAGCGGGGCACAATGAGCAGTTCTTC.

The chain links TRBV5-1 to TRBJ1-5; D perhaps matches TRBD1 (5 bases). V dropped 4 bases and J dropped 6 bases, with 14 bases sitting between them. The CDR3 has 14 amino acids. Per the germline V gene, CDR1 is SGHRS and CDR2 is YFSETQ. The CDR3 DNA follows: TGCGCCAGCAGCCCCGGGACTCCCGGTCAGCCCCAGCATTTT. Protein product: CASSPGTPGQPQHF. The whole variable domain, filled in from reference TRBV5-1 and TRBJ1-5, reads KAGVTQTPRYLIKTRGQQVTLSCSPISGHRSVSWYQQTPGQGLQFLFEYFSETQRNKGNFPGRFSGRQFSNSRSEMNVSTLELGDSALYLCASSPGTPGQPQHFGDGTRLSIL.

J is TRBJ2-7 and V is TRBV9; TRBD1 or TRBD2 may be the D gene (6 bases each). Germline CDR1 is SGDLS and CDR2 is YYNGEE. Trimming shortened V by 0 bases and J by 6 bases, and 13 bases separated the two germline ends. CDR3 length: 14 residues. The CDR3 spells CASSVDPGAVEQYF. DNA of the CDR3: TGTGCCAGCAGCGTAGACCCGGGGGCCGTCGAGCAGTACTTC. Looking up the rest from reference TRBV9 and TRBJ2-7 gives the full variable domain: DSGVTQTPKHLITATGQRVTLRCSPRSGDLSVYWYQQSLDQGLQFLIQYYNGEERAKGNILERFSAQQFPDLHSELNLSSLELGDSALYFCASSVDPGAVEQYFGPGTRLTVT.

The chain employs TRBV5-1 and TRBJ2-7; 11 bases are shared with TRBD1. The J segment lost 2 bases and the V segment lost 5 bases, leaving 3 bases of the junction unmatched. CDR1 is SGHRS and CDR2 is YFSETQ in the germline V gene. The CDR3 consists of 14 residues. In nucleotides, the CDR3 is TGCGCCAGCAGTAAGGGACAGGGGGCCTACGAGCAGTACTTC. Encoded protein: CASSKGQGAYEQYF.